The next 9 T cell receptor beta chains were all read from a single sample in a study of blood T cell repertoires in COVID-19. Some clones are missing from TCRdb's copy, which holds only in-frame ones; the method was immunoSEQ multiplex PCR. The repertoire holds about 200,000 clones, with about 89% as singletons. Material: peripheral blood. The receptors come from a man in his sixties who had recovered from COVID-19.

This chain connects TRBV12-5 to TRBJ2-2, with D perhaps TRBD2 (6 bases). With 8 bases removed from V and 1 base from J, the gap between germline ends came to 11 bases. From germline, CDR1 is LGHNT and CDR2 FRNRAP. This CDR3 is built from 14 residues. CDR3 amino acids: CASRDSMNTGELFF. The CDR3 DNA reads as TGTGCTAGTAGGGACTCGATGAACACCGGGGAGCTGTTTTTT.

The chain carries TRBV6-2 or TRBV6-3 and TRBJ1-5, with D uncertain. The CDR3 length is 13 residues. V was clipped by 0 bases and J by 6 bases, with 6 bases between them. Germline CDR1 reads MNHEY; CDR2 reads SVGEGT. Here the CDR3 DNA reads TGTGCCAGCAGTTACTCGAGTGCTCAGCCCCAGCATTTT. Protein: CASSYSSAQPQHF.

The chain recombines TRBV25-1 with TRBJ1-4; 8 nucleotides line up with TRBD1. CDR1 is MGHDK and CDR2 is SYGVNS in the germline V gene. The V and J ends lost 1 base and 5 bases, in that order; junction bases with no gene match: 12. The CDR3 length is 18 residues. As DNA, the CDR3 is TGTGCCAGCAGTGAATCCTTAGGAAGACAGGGGTGGAATGAAAAACTGTTTTTT. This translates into CASSESLGRQGWNEKLFF.

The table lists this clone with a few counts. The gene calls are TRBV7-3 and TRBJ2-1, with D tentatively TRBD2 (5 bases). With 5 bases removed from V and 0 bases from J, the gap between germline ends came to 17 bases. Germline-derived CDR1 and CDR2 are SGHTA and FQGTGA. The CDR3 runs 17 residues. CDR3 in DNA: TGTGCCAGCAGCCCCGGTAGAGCGGACCGCTCCTACAATGAGCAGTTCTTC. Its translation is CASSPGRADRSYNEQFF.

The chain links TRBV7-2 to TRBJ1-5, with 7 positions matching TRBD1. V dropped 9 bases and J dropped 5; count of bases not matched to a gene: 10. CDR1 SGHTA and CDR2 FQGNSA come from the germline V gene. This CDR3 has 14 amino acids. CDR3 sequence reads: CASLTGQSDQPQHF. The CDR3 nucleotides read TGTGCCAGTCTAACGGGACAGAGCGATCAGCCCCAGCATTTT. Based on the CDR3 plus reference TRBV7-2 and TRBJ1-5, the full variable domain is GAGVSQSPSNKVTEKGKDVELRCDPISGHTALYWYRQSLGQGLEFLIYFQGNSAPDKSGLPSDRFSAERTGGSVSTLTIQRTQQEDSAVYLCASLTGQSDQPQHFGDGTRLSIL.

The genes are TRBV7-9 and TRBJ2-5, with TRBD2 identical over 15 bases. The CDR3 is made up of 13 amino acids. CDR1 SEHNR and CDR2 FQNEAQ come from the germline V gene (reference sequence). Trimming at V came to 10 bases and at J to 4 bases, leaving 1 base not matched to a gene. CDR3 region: CAMGLAGGETQYF. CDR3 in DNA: TGTGCCATGGGACTAGCGGGAGGAGAGACCCAGTACTTC.

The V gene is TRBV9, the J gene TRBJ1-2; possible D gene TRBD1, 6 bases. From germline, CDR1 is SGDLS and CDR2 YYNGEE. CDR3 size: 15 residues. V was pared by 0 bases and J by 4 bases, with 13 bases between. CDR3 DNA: TGTGCCAGCAGCGTAGGCCCGACAGGCGCCTATGGCTACACCTTC. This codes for CASSVGPTGAYGYTF.

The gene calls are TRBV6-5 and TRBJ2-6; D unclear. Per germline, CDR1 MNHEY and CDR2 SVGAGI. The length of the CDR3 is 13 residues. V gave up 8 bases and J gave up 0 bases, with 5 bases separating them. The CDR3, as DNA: TGTGCCAGCCGGAGCTCTGGGGCCAACGTCCTGACTTTC. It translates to CASRSSGANVLTF.

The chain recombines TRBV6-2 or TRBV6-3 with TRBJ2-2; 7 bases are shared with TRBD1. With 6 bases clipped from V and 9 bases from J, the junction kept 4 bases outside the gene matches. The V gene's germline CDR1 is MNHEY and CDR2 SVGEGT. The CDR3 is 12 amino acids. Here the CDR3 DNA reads TGTGCCAGCAGCCAGACAGGGAGGGAGCTGTTTTTT. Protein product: CASSQTGRELFF.